Below, 32 T cell receptor beta chains from the same sample are listed, as sequenced in a study of T cell repertoires in cytomegalovirus infection. In TCRdb, the reads were re-called with MiXCR into one record per CDR3 protein. This table holds some 900,000 distinct CDR3 sequences, roughly 33% found once. Antigens for these TCRs are unknown. The material sequenced was cultured CD8+ T cells from PBMCs, taken from culture after CMV antigen stimulation. The source is a human donor in good health (CMV status not recorded). Some clones in this sample may be carry-over from other donors' samples.

This clonotype was seen at least ten times. DNA for the CDR3: TGTGCGAGTGGGGGCGCATTGACCACCGGGGAGCTGTTTTTT. It encodes CASGGALTTGELFF. The chain couples TRBV7-6 to TRBJ2-2, with D maybe TRBD1 (6 bases). Germline assignment: CDR1 SGHVS and CDR2 FNYEAQ. The CDR3 has 14 amino acids.

This clonotype was counted a single time. One junction end does not reproduce the germline sequence, and a read error may be involved. CDR3 sequence: CAGSQNGVDTQYF. CDR3 DNA: TGCGCCGGCAGCCAAAATGGGGTAGATACGCAGTATTTT. The rearrangement uses TRBV4-3 and TRBJ2-3; no reliable D call. This CDR3 spans 13 amino acids. Germline assignment: CDR1 LGHNA and CDR2 YSLEER.

The chain is built from TRBV7-9 and TRBJ2-7, with 9 bases matching TRBD1. Trimming took 5 bases from V and 1 from J; bases not matched to a gene: 6. The germline gives CDR1 SEHNR, CDR2 FQNEAQ (reference sequence). This CDR3 region has 15 residues. CDR3 nucleotide sequence: TGTGCCAGCAGCCACGGGACAGGGTGGTCCTACGAGCAGTACTTC. It specifies CASSHGTGWSYEQYF.

V is TRBV15 and J is TRBJ1-1; 8 bases are a match to TRBD1. This CDR3 is 13 amino acids long. Trimming cost V 5 bases and J 9 bases; bases outside gene matches: 8. Germline V gene lookup returns CDR1 LNHNV and CDR2 YYDKDF (reference sequence). The chain's CDR3 is CATSPDRATKAFF. The CDR3 nucleotides read TGTGCCACCAGCCCGGACAGGGCGACGAAAGCTTTCTTT.

This clonotype was found many times. The rearrangement joins TRBV6-1 to TRBJ2-2; no clear D. Per the germline V gene, CDR1 is MNHNS and CDR2 is SASEGT. Trimming left V 8 bases short and J 7 bases short, with 5 bases between. This CDR3 has 10 residues. CDR3 sequence reads: CASQYGELFF. The CDR3 DNA follows: TGTGCCAGCCAGTACGGGGAGCTGTTTTTT.

The chain couples TRBV28 to TRBJ2-3, with a possible D match to TRBD2 (6 bases). Germline CDR1 reads MDHEN; CDR2 reads SYDVKM. Between the trimmed V and J ends, which lost 10 bases and 2 bases, there was a span of 22 bases. There are 16 residues in the CDR3. The CDR3 reads CATDVQVAGITDTQYF. Written as DNA, the CDR3 is TGTGCCACCGACGTACAGGTGGCGGGAATCACAGATACGCAGTATTTT.

This clonotype was seen many times. The chain is built from TRBV7-6 and TRBJ1-3; D is unresolved. Trimming took 2 bases from V and 6 from J, leaving 20 bases between them. Per the germline V gene, CDR1 is SGHVS and CDR2 is FNYEAQ. This CDR3 region has 17 residues. CDR3 nucleotides: TGTGCCAGCAGCTTAAATCGACACAGTGCGGCCCTAAACACCATATATTTT. The encoded protein is CASSLNRHSAALNTIYF.

This clonotype was seen a handful of times. The DNA of the CDR3 is TGTGCCAGCAGCCCGAAGAAGCGGACTAGCACAGATACGCAGTATTTT. Amino acid sequence: CASSPKKRTSTDTQYF. The chain joins TRBV7-9 to TRBJ2-3, with a possible D match to TRBD2 (5 bases). V lost 5 bases to trimming and J lost 0 bases, with 15 bases between them. Germline-derived CDR1 and CDR2 are SEHNR and FQNEAQ (reference sequence). The CDR3 sequence is 16 residues long.

The chain has TRBV5-4 and TRBJ2-3; 15 bases are shared with TRBD2. The V and J ends lost 4 bases and 2 bases, in that order; junction bases with no gene match: 14. The CDR3 is 20 amino acids. The germline gives CDR1 SGHNT, CDR2 YYREEE (reference sequence). The CDR3 sequence is CASSGNLPGLAGGNTDTQYF. The CDR3 bases are TGTGCCAGCAGCGGAAACCTTCCGGGACTAGCGGGGGGTAACACAGATACGCAGTATTTT.

This clonotype was seen a handful of times. The CDR3 reads CASSQGLGDSNQPQHF. In DNA form, the CDR3 reads TGTGCCAGCAGCCAAGGGTTGGGAGATAGCAATCAGCCCCAGCATTTT. The chain employs TRBV3-1 and TRBJ1-5; D gene unclear. CDR1 LGHDT and CDR2 YNNKEL come from the germline V gene (reference sequence). The V end lost 1 base, the J end lost 0 bases, and 10 bases lay between the germline ends. The CDR3 sequence is 16 residues long.

The chain joins TRBV27 to TRBJ2-1, with D uncertain. V was clipped by 6 bases and J by 2 bases, with 17 bases between them. The germline CDR1 and CDR2 sequences are MNHEY and SMNVEV (reference sequence). The CDR3 sequence is 16 residues long. CDR3: CASSSRRPTPYNEQFF. CDR3 DNA: TGTGCCAGCAGCTCGAGGCGCCCCACGCCCTACAATGAGCAGTTCTTC.

The V gene is TRBV12-3 or TRBV12-4, the J gene TRBJ1-1; 9 bases fit TRBD1. This CDR3 region has 12 residues. Trimming took 6 bases from V and 11 from J; bases not matched to a gene: 7. The CDR3 nucleotides are TGTGCCAGCAGCGTGGGGACAGGGACTGCTTTCTTT. Translated: CASSVGTGTAFF.

The rearrangement uses TRBV27 and TRBJ1-6; TRBD1 matches 7 bases. This CDR3 region has 16 residues. Germline assignment: CDR1 MNHEY and CDR2 SMNVEV (reference sequence). Trimming at V came to 10 bases and at J to 5 bases, leaving 14 bases not matched to a gene. CDR3 in DNA: TGTGCCAACTTAAAAGGGGGCGTTGGGAATAATTCACCCCTCCACTTT. It specifies CANLKGGVGNNSPLHF.

The genes are TRBV7-9 and TRBJ2-6; D unresolved. Germline CDR1 and CDR2: SEHNR and FQNEAQ (reference sequence). This CDR3 contains 18 residues. V was pared by 1 base and J by 4 bases, with 17 bases between. The CDR3 sequence: CASSLVGFRNAGANVLTF. In DNA, the CDR3 is TGTGCCAGCAGCTTAGTTGGCTTCCGAAACGCCGGGGCCAACGTCCTGACTTTC. The variable domain in full, completed from reference TRBV7-9 and TRBJ2-6, reads DTGVSQNPRHKITKRGQNVTFRCDPISEHNRLYWYRQTLGQGPEFLTYFQNEAQLEKSRLLSDRFSAERPKGSFSTLEIQRTEQGDSAMYLCASSLVGFRNAGANVLTFGAGSRLTVL.

The chain joins TRBV6-1 to TRBJ2-5; D might be TRBD1 (6 bases). V was shortened by 6 bases and J by 4 bases, with 9 bases between the two germline ends. The CDR3 has 12 amino acids. Germline CDR1 MNHNS, CDR2 SASEGT. CDR3 in amino acids: CASRWGPETQYF. The CDR3 coding sequence is TGTGCCAGCAGGTGGGGGCCAGAGACCCAGTACTTC.

This clonotype was detected ten times or more. The chain has TRBV7-6 and TRBJ1-5; D unclear. Trimming left V 5 bases short and J 0 bases short, with 14 bases between. The germline V gene has CDR1 SGHVS and CDR2 FNYEAQ. There are 16 residues in the CDR3. CDR3 protein: CASSKHKAGSNQPQHF. CDR3 sequence (DNA): TGTGCCAGCAGCAAACACAAGGCCGGTAGCAATCAGCCCCAGCATTTT.

This clonotype has just a few counts. The gene calls are TRBV14 and TRBJ2-6; TRBD2 might be the D (6 bases). The V gene lost 4 bases and the J gene lost 0 bases, with 25 bases spanning the gap. The CDR3 is 21 amino acids. CDR1 and CDR2 (germline): SGHDN, FVKESK. Written as DNA, the CDR3 is TGTGCCAGCAGCCCCGGGGGACCCGTAGGGGTTGTGTACTCTGGGGCCAACGTCCTGACTTTC. Encoded protein: CASSPGGPVGVVYSGANVLTF. Full variable domain (outside the CDR3, taken from reference TRBV14 and TRBJ2-6): EAGVTQFPSHSVIEKGQTVTLRCDPISGHDNLYWYRRVMGKEIKFLLHFVKESKQDESGMPNNRFLAERTGGTYSTLKVQPAELEDSGVYFCASSPGGPVGVVYSGANVLTFGAGSRLTVL.

The rearrangement joins TRBV12-3 or TRBV12-4 to TRBJ2-5; the match to TRBD1 covers 11 bases. This CDR3 has 15 amino acids. J gave up 5 bases and V 3 bases, and 5 bases lay outside the gene matches. The CDR3 protein is CASSLFGTGGETQYF. DNA for the CDR3: TGTGCCAGCAGTTTGTTCGGGACAGGGGGGGAGACCCAGTACTTC.

The chain carries TRBV19 and TRBJ2-3; 8 nucleotides match TRBD2. The germline gives CDR1 LNHDA, CDR2 SQIVND (reference sequence). The CDR3 is 16 amino acids. J lost 2 bases, V lost 3 bases, and 7 bases had no gene match. CDR3 sequence (DNA): TGTGCCAGTAGTATGCTTACTAGCGGAGACACAGATACGCAGTATTTT. It is translated as CASSMLTSGDTDTQYF.

In this sample, this clonotype turned up a few times. J is TRBJ2-6 and V is TRBV7-9; D remains ambiguous. The CDR3 runs 17 residues. The V end lost 5 bases, the J end lost 0 bases, and 14 bases lay between the germline ends. Germline V gene lookup returns CDR1 SEHNR and CDR2 FQNEAQ (reference sequence). CDR3 sequence (DNA): TGTGCCAGCAGCCATGAGGAGAGACCCTCTGGGGCCAACGTCCTGACTTTC. This sequence encodes CASSHEERPSGANVLTF.

This clonotype was counted at least ten times. The chain combines TRBV4-1 with TRBJ1-4; D possibly corresponds to TRBD1 (6 bases). V was pared by 7 bases and J by 0 bases, with 12 bases between. CDR1 is MGHRA and CDR2 is YSYEKL in the germline V gene. The CDR3 spans 15 residues. For the CDR3, the DNA is TGCGCCAGCAACTCGGAGGGGGCAACTAATGAAAAACTGTTTTTT. Translated, it gives CASNSEGATNEKLFF.

A few counts support this clonotype. The rearrangement joins TRBV6-5 to TRBJ1-2; TRBD1 might be the D (6 bases). CDR3 size: 13 residues. The V end lost 5 bases, the J end lost 8 bases, and 15 bases lay between the germline ends. Germline CDR1 reads MNHEY; CDR2 reads SVGAGI. CDR3 nucleotides: TGTGCCAGCAGTCGACAGGTTCTCCGCGGCTACACCTTC. Residues: CASSRQVLRGYTF.

The chain employs TRBV11-1 and TRBJ2-1; D might be TRBD2 (6 bases). Trimming removed 6 bases from V and 5 bases from J, with 17 bases in between. The CDR3 runs 15 residues. Germline V gives CDR1 SGHAT, CDR2 FQDESV (reference sequence). CDR3 loop: CASSPIWEVHNEQFF. As DNA, the CDR3 is TGTGCCAGCAGTCCCATTTGGGAGGTCCACAATGAGCAGTTCTTC. The whole variable domain, remainder taken from reference TRBV11-1 and TRBJ2-1, is EAEVAQSPRYKITEKSQAVAFWCDPISGHATLYWYRQILGQGPELLVQFQDESVVDDSQLPKDRFSAERLKGVDSTLKIQPAELGDSAMYLCASSPIWEVHNEQFFGPGTRLTVL.

This clonotype was seen ten or more times. The rearrangement uses TRBV7-2 and TRBJ2-7; 7 positions agree with TRBD1. Germline values: CDR1 SGHTA, CDR2 FQGNSA. The CDR3 is 15 residues long. V lost 1 base and J lost 4; bases outside the gene matches: 7. The CDR3 protein is CASSLGTGLRYEQYV. The CDR3 nucleotides read TGTGCCAGCAGCTTAGGGACAGGATTGAGGTACGAGCAGTACGTC.

The chain couples TRBV24-1 to TRBJ1-5; 7 bases are a match to TRBD1. The CDR3 sequence is 16 residues long. Germline assignment: CDR1 KGHDR and CDR2 SFDVKD. V shed 5 bases and J 3 bases; nucleotides not matched to a gene: 9. The CDR3 protein is CATSARRDRDNQPQHF. CDR3 DNA sequence: TGTGCCACCAGTGCCCGTCGGGACAGAGACAATCAGCCCCAGCATTTT.

This clonotype was detected only a few times. The chain uses TRBV5-6 and TRBJ1-6; D call uncertain. The CDR3 totals 18 residues. CDR1 is SGHDT and CDR2 is YYEEEE in the germline V gene. Trimming cost V 0 bases and J 0 bases, with 13 bases left between them. The CDR3 nucleotides read TGTGCCAGCAGCTTGGGGGGATCTCCGAGCTCCTATAATTCACCCCTCCACTTT. It is translated as CASSLGGSPSSYNSPLHF.

The V gene is TRBV7-9, the J gene TRBJ2-3; the D gene is possibly TRBD2 (6 bases). Germline-derived CDR1 and CDR2 are SEHNR and FQNEAQ (reference sequence). V lost 5 bases to trimming and J lost 6 bases, with 12 bases between them. CDR3 size: 13 residues. This CDR3 reads CASSLYLADTQYF. The CDR3, as DNA: TGTGCCAGCAGCCTTTACCTAGCGGATACGCAGTATTTT.

A remark on this clonotype: No conserved phenylalanine or tryptophan is present at the end of the CDR3, so a read error is the likely explanation. The gene calls are TRBV4-2 and TRBJ2-5, with 9 bases fitting TRBD2. The V segment lost 0 bases and the J segment 6 bases; nucleotides outside the gene matches: 8. CDR3 size: 16 residues. CDR1 is LGHNA and CDR2 is YNFKEQ in the germline V gene. CDR3 residues: CASSQEEGLAGKTQYS. CDR3 sequence (DNA): TGTGCCAGCAGCCAAGAAGAGGGGCTAGCGGGGAAGACCCAGTACTCC.

J is TRBJ2-2 and V is TRBV7-9; TRBD1 matches 8 bases. Trimming at V came to 4 bases and at J to 1 base, leaving 5 bases not matched to a gene. The CDR3 is 16 residues long. Germline lookup yields CDR1 SEHNR and CDR2 FQNEAQ (reference sequence). The CDR3 DNA reads as TGTGCCAGCAGCTATCGACAGGGGCGGAACACCGGGGAGCTGTTTTTT. It yields the protein CASSYRQGRNTGELFF.

The J gene is TRBJ1-4, the V gene TRBV27; D perhaps matches TRBD1 (6 bases). Trimming took 3 bases from V and 5 from J, leaving 16 bases between them. Germline values: CDR1 MNHEY, CDR2 SMNVEV (reference sequence). This CDR3 has 16 residues. As DNA, the CDR3 is TGTGCCAGCAGTTTCGTTCCCGGGGGGCCCAATGAAAAACTGTTTTTT. This gives the protein CASSFVPGGPNEKLFF.

In the case of this clonotype: A read error may be the cause here, since a much bigger clone is one base away. The chain links TRBV6-6 to TRBJ1-2, with 10 bases fitting TRBD1. Germline V lookup: CDR1 MNHNY, CDR2 SVGAGI (reference sequence). The CDR3 consists of 15 residues. With V trimmed by 10 bases and J by 8 bases, 16 bases remained unmatched. CDR3 DNA sequence: TGTGCCATCACCCTACACCAACGGGACAGGGGCGGCTACACCTTC. Residues: CAITLHQRDRGGYTF.

This clonotype was counted a few times. V usage is TRBV6-2 or TRBV6-3 and J usage is TRBJ2-7; 7 bases map to TRBD1. V lost 1 base to trimming and J lost 3 bases; unmatched junction nucleotides: 6. Germline loops: CDR1 MNHEY, CDR2 SVGEGT. The CDR3 has 15 amino acids. The DNA for the CDR3 is TGTGCCAGCAGTTACTGGGGGACAGCTATCTACGAGCAGTACTTC. It is translated as CASSYWGTAIYEQYF.